This T cell receptor (beta chain) was retrieved from a study of shared clonotypes between healthy human individuals (dated by TCRdb to about 2020). Study-level background: The cohort comprised two women and a few men aged 18 to 49 years. To estimate repertoire size and how much clonotypes are shared between individuals, the study performed deep sequencing of blood TCR repertoires from about five healthy adults. To increase sequencing depth and limit assay-specific biases, different laboratories used diverse techniques to prepare libraries and sequence TCR repertoires. For each donor, three plates each were used for CD4 naive and CD4 memory, two plates were used for CD8 naive, and one plate was used for CD8 memory. Leukapheresis yielded between about 0.8 and 8.9 billion PBMCs per donor. On the study overall, not on this receptor specifically: Sampling was restricted to blood, and TCR repertoires in tissues likely differ from the TCR repertoires found in blood. Naive subsets generally had larger estimated clonotype richness than memory subsets did. Higher generation probabilities were observed for clonotypes shared by all four sorted-subset donors than for non-shared clonotypes. The small number of donors limited the genetic and exposure-history diversity represented. Rarefaction of sorted-subset datasets indicated incomplete sequencing despite the large sequencing depth. Sharing across a few donors was observed for 4.5% to 6.5% of naive CD4, under 4% of naive CD8, 2% to 2.5% of memory CD4, and around 0.42% of memory CD8 clonotypes. Pairwise subsampling indicated that sequencing depth was expected to affect the degree of clonotype sharing among donors.

From the cysteine up to the phenylalanine, the CDR3 has a length of 14 residues. The DNA shown is the 42-base CDR3, in frame from base 1. The V end loses 1 base and the J end loses 11 bases, and a stretch of 17 bases separates them. CDR1 SGHDN and CDR2 FVKESK are derived from the germline V gene. This clone was observed a single time. The clone's antigen remains unknown. Base-call qualities are not available, and no considerably larger clone is one nucleotide away. Healthy HIV-negative adults with no recently reported acute infections or vaccinations were included as donors. Every donor was a Caucasian adult residing in Nashville, Tennessee, USA. CD4+ T cells were enriched through magnetic negative selection, after which naive cells were positively selected on CD45RA and the remaining negative fraction served as the memory subset. Blood was obtained by leukapheresis, after which PBMCs were separated by Ficoll-Histopaque density gradient centrifugation and cryopreserved in liquid nitrogen vapor phase. Purity and quantity of every magnetically sorted T cell population were checked by analytical flow cytometry. Genomic DNA was isolated from every sorted fraction and measured by UV absorbance on a Nanodrop 2000c.

Using the deep immunoSEQ assay, TCR CDR3 regions were amplified from genomic DNA by multiplex PCR. For each cell subset, the extracted genomic DNA was distributed evenly across all wells of several immunoSEQ 96-well plates, and each plate served as one replicate. For sorted subsets, roughly 200 ng of genomic DNA, equivalent to around 29,000 T cell genomes, went into each replicate PCR. The purified libraries were quantified using a Qubit 3.0 fluorometer, sized with a Bioanalyzer 2100, and then quantified again using the KAPA Library Quantification kit. Every immunoSEQ 96-well plate was sequenced on a dedicated single-read 150-cycle Illumina NextSeq 550 flow cell. The paper's processing steps were these. Because only junctional sequences without quality scores were contained in the immunoSEQ output, filtering matching that applied to full-length reads could not be performed. To assign V/J genes and CDR3, sequences were annotated using PyIR, a Python wrapper for IgBLAST v1.9, with IMGT germline references. Reads were filtered out if the reads had weak V/J assignments (E-value above 1e-6), no CDR3, stop codons, out-of-frame junctions, or ambiguous translated residues. V3J clonotypes were defined as sequences sharing the same inferred V gene, J gene, and CDR3 amino acid sequence. Percentage overlap between repertoires was calculated by dividing the number of shared unique clonotypes by the size of the smaller repertoire. Richness of each repertoire was evaluated using RTK rarefaction, the Chao1 estimator, and Recon v2.1 estimates of unobserved clonotypes. OLGA was used to compute generation probabilities for all TCRbeta clonotypes that the gDNA method yielded from a few donors. This is the immuneACCESS table as TCRdb keeps it, with only in-frame sequences that have V and J called. A part of the clones is gone; compared with another copy, unresolved V genes explain less than half, and the rest is unexplained. V and J calls plus clone size are reproduced from that table; the DNA served to infer D and trimming. The sample yields roughly 500,000 clones; about 95% were counted once. The ten largest clones take up 0.05% to 0.07% of the sample.

The rearranged chain carries TRBV14 and TRBJ2-5; the D gene identity is not certain. Specimen: naive CD4+ T cells sorted from blood. This specimen's cell subset or site label, per the study, means: CD45RA+ positively selected. This TCR was sampled from a woman under 40 in good health. The CDR3 region: CASSQVITTSEQYF. The DNA sequence reads TGTGCCAGCAGCCAAGTGATAACCACATCAGAGCAGTACTTC.